This T cell receptor (beta chain) was sequenced for a study of beta chain features in type 1 diabetes. About the study: Patients shared similar age, gender and cell yields with healthy donors. Regarding the study as a whole: Type 1 diabetes patients had moderately but significantly shorter TCRB CDR3s in all four CD4+ subsets.

The entirety of the isolated RNA underwent reverse transcription, so expressed TCRB transcripts were sequenced. Produced via immunoSEQ multiplex PCR; TCRdb's table is partial and in-frame only. This sample has under 300,000 clones, with roughly 8% found just once. One heparinised draw of blood, averaging about 120 mL, came from each donor. The authors obtained over 98% purity in all sorted populations. Germline V gene data show CDR1 as SNHLY and CDR2 as FYNNEI. V was clipped by 10 bases and J by 1 base; unmatched bases: 4. The CDR3 has 13 amino acids. In its sample, this clone was seen a few times. The antigen is undetermined.

What was sequenced was central memory CD4+ T cells from blood. The TCR sequence derives from a woman between 18 and 29 years old in good health. The J gene is TRBJ2-3, the V gene TRBV2, with TRBD2 identical over 8 bases. The CDR3 bases are TGTGCCACCGCGGGGGGACGCACAGATACGCAGTATTTT. As protein: CATAGGRTDTQYF.